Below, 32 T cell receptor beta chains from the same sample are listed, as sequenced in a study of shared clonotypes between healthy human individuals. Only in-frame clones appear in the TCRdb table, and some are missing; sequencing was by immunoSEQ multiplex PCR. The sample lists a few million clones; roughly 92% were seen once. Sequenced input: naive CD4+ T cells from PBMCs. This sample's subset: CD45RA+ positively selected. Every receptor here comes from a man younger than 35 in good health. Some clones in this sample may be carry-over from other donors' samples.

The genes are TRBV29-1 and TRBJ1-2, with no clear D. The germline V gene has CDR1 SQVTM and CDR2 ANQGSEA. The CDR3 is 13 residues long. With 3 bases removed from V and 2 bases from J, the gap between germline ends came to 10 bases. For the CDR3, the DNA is TGCAGCGTTGAGGCCCGCAGGAACTATGGCTACACCTTC. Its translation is CSVEARRNYGYTF. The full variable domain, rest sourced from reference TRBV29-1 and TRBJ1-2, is SAVISQKPSRDICQRGTSLTIQCQVDSQVTMMFWYRQQPGQSLTLIATANQGSEATYESGFVIDKFPISRPNLTFSTLTVSNMSPEDSSIYLCSVEARRNYGYTFGSGTRLTVV.

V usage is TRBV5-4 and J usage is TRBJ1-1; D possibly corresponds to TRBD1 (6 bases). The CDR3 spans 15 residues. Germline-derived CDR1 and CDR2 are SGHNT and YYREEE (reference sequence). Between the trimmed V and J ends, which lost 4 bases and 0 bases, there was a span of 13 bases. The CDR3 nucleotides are TGTGCCAGCAGCCCGCCGGGACACCTGAACACTGAAGCTTTCTTT. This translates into CASSPPGHLNTEAFF.

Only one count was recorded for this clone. The CDR3 coding sequence is TGTGCCAGCAGCTTTTCTAGAGCCCTCTCCTACAATGAGCAGTTCTTC. It codes for CASSFSRALSYNEQFF. V and J are TRBV11-1 and TRBJ2-1, with D hard to call. From germline, CDR1 is SGHAT and CDR2 FQDESV (reference sequence). CDR3 length: 16 residues. The germline V and J ends were trimmed by 3 bases and 0 bases, with 12 bases remaining between them. Combining the CDR3 with reference TRBV11-1 and TRBJ2-1 gives the whole variable domain EAEVAQSPRYKITEKSQAVAFWCDPISGHATLYWYRQILGQGPELLVQFQDESVVDDSQLPKDRFSAERLKGVDSTLKIQPAELGDSAMYLCASSFSRALSYNEQFFGPGTRLTVL.

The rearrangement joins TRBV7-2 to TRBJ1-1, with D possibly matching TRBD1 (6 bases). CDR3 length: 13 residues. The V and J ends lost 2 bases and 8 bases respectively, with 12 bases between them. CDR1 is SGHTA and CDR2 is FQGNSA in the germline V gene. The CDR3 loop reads CASSLIGQPEAFF. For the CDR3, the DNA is TGTGCCAGCAGCTTAATAGGACAGCCCGAAGCTTTCTTT.

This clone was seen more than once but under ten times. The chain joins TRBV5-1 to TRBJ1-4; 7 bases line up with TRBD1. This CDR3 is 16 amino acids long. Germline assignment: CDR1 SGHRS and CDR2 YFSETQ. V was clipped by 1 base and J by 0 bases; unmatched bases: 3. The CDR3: CASSLSTGATNEKLFF. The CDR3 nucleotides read TGCGCCAGCAGCTTGTCTACAGGGGCAACTAATGAAAAACTGTTTTTT.

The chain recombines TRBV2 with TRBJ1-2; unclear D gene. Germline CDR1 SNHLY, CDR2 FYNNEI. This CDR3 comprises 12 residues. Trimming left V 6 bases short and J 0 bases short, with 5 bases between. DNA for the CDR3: TGTGCCAGCAGAGGACCTAACTATGGCTACACCTTC. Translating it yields CASRGPNYGYTF.

This chain's CDR3 is CSVQQLLNYGYTF. In DNA, the CDR3 is TGCAGCGTACAACAGCTACTCAACTATGGCTACACCTTC. This chain uses TRBV29-1 with TRBJ1-2, with D uncertain. The CDR3 totals 13 residues. Per germline, CDR1 SQVTM and CDR2 ANQGSEA. V was pared by 6 bases and J by 2 bases, with 13 bases between.

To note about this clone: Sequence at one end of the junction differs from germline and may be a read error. The CDR3 is CASSRGGKGSPYEQYF. CDR3 nucleotide sequence: TGCGCCAGCAGCCGTGGGGGAAAGGGGTCTCCCTACGAGCAGTACTTC. The chain has TRBV7-9 and TRBJ2-7; the D call may be TRBD1 or TRBD2 (5 bases each). In germline, CDR1 is SEHNR, CDR2 FQNEAQ (reference sequence). CDR3 size: 16 residues.

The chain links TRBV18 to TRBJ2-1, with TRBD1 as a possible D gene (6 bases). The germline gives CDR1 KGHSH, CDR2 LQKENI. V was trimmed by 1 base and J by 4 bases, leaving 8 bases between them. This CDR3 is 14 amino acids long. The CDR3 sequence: CASSPLRGYNEQFF. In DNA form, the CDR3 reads TGTGCCAGCTCACCACTGAGGGGGTACAATGAGCAGTTCTTC.

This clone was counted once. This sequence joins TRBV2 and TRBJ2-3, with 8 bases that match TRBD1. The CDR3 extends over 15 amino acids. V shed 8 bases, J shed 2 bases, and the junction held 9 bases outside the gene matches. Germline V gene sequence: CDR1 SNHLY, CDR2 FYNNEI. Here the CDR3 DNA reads TGTGCCAGCCACAGGGGGGTAAGAGACACAGATACGCAGTATTTT. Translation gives CASHRGVRDTDTQYF.

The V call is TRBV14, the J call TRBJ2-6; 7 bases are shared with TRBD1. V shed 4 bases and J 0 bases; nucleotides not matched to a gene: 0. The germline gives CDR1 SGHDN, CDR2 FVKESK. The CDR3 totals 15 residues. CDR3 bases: TGTGCCAGCAGCCGACAGGGCTCTGGGGCCAACGTCCTGACTTTC. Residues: CASSRQGSGANVLTF.

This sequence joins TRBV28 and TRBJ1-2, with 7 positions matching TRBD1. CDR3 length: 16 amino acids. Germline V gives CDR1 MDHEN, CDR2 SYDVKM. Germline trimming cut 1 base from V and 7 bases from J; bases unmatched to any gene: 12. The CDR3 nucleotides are TGTGCCAGCAGTTTATCTGTGTCTGGACAGGACTCTGGCTACACCTTC. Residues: CASSLSVSGQDSGYTF.

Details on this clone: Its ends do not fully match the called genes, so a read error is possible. CDR3 sequence: CASSYTEGQSYMF. The DNA for the CDR3 is TGTGCCAGCAGTTACACTGAGGGACAGTCCTATATGTTC. The J gene is TRBJ2-7, the V gene TRBV6-6; 7 positions agree with TRBD1. Looked up from germline, CDR1 is MNHNY and CDR2 is SVGAGI (reference sequence). The CDR3 runs 13 residues.

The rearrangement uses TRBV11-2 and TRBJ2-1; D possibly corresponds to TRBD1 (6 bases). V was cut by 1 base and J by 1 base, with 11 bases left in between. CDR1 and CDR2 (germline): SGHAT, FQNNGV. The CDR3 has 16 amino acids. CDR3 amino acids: CASSLGGDTSYNEQFF. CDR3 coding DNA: TGTGCCAGCAGCTTAGGTGGGGACACGTCCTACAATGAGCAGTTCTTC.

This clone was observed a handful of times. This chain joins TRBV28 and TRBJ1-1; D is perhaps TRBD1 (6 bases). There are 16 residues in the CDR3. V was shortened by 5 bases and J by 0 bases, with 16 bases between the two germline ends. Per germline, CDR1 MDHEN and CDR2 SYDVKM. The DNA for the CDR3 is TGTGCCAGCAGTCCGGGGGGCAGCAGACTGAACACTGAAGCTTTCTTT. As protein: CASSPGGSRLNTEAFF.

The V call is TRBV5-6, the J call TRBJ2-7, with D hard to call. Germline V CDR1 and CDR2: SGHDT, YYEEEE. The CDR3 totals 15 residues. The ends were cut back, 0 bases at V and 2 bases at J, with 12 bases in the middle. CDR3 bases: TGTGCCAGCAGCTTGGGGGCTTCGGCCGCCTACGAGCAGTACTTC. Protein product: CASSLGASAAYEQYF.

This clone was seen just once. CDR3 in amino acids: CASSEVSGRGSDTQYF. DNA for the CDR3: TGTGCCAGCAGTGAAGTAAGCGGGAGGGGGTCAGATACGCAGTATTTT. The V gene is TRBV25-1, the J gene TRBJ2-3; 10 bases line up with TRBD2. CDR1 MGHDK and CDR2 SYGVNS come from the germline V gene. V shed 2 bases and J 4 bases; nucleotides not matched to a gene: 6. This CDR3 is 16 amino acids long.

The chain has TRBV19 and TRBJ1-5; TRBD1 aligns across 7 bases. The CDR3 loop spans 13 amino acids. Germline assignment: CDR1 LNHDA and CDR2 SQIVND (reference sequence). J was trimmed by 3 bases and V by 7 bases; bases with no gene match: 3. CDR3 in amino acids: CASTDRFNQPQHF. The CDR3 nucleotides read TGTGCCAGTACGGACAGGTTCAATCAGCCCCAGCATTTT.

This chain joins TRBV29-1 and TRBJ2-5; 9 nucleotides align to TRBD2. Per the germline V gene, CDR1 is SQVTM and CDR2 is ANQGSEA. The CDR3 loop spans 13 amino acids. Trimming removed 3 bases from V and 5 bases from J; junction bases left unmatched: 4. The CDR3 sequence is CSVDGSGSETQYF. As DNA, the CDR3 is TGCAGCGTTGATGGTAGCGGGAGTGAGACCCAGTACTTC.

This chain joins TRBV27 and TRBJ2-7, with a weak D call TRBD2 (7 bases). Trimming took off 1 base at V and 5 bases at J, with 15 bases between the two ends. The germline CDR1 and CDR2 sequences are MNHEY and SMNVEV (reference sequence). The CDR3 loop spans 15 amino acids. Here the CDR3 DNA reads TGTGCCAGCAGTTTATGGGGGGGGCAGGCCAACGAGCAGTACTTC. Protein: CASSLWGGQANEQYF.

DNA for the CDR3: TGTGCCAGCAGCTCCCGTGGGACTAGCGAAAATGAGCAGTTCTTC. Translating gives CASSSRGTSENEQFF. This rearrangement joins TRBV7-3 to TRBJ2-1; 10 nucleotides align to TRBD2. This CDR3 is built from 15 residues. V was clipped by 4 bases and J by 7 bases; unmatched bases: 7. Germline CDR1 SGHTA, CDR2 FQGTGA.

Here the CDR3 DNA reads TGTGCCAGCAGCTCGGTTCGGGAGCAGTTCTTC. Translation gives CASSSVREQFF. The chain links TRBV11-2 to TRBJ2-1; D call uncertain. This CDR3 contains 11 residues. Per the germline V gene, CDR1 is SGHAT and CDR2 is FQNNGV. V was cut by 4 bases and J by 10 bases, with 8 bases left in between.

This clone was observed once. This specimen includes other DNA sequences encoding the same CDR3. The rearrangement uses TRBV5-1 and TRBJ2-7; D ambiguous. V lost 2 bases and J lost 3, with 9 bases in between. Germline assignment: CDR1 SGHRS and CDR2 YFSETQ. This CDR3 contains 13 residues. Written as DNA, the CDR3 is TGCGCCAGCAGCTTCCCCGGAAGCTACGAGCAGTACTTC. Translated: CASSFPGSYEQYF.

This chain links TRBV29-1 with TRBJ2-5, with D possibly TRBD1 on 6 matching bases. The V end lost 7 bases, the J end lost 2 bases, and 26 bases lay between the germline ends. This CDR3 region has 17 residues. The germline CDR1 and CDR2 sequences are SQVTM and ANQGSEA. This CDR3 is CSGPKWGHLRRQETQYF. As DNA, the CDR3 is TGCAGCGGCCCAAAGTGGGGACACCTCAGGAGGCAAGAGACCCAGTACTTC. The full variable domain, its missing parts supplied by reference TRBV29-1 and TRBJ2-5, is SAVISQKPSRDICQRGTSLTIQCQVDSQVTMMFWYRQQPGQSLTLIATANQGSEATYESGFVIDKFPISRPNLTFSTLTVSNMSPEDSSIYLCSGPKWGHLRRQETQYFGPGTRLLVL.

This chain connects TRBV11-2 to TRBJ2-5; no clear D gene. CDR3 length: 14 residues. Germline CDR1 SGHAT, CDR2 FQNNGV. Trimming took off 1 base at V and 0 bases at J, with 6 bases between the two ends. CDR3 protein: CASSLGPDQETQYF. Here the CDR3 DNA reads TGTGCCAGCAGCTTAGGTCCAGACCAAGAGACCCAGTACTTC.

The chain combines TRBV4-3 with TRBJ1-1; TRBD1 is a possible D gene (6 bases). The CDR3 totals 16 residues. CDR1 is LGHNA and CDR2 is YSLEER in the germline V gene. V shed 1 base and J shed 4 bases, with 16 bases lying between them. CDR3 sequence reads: CASSQGVTRGFTEAFF. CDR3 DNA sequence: TGCGCCAGCAGCCAAGGGGTGACGAGGGGGTTCACTGAAGCTTTCTTT.

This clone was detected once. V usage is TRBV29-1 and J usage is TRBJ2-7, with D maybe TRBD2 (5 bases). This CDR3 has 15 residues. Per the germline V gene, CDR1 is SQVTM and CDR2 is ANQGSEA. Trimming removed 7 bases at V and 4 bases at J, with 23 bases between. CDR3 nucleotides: TGCAGCGACATCGAGGGCGGCAGGCGTCGATACGAGCAGTACTTC. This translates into CSDIEGGRRRYEQYF.

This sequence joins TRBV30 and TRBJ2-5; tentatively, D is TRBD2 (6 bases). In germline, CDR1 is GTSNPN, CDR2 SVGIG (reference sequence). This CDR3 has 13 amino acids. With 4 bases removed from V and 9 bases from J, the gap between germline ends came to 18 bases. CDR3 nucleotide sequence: TGTGCCTGGAACTTGCGGGGACCCCAGGCCCAGTACTTC. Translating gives CAWNLRGPQAQYF.

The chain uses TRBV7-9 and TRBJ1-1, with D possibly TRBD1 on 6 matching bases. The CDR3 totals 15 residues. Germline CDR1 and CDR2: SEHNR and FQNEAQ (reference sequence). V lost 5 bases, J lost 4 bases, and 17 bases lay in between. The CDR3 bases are TGTGCCAGCAGCCCCCTCGCAGGGGTGGCCACTGAAGCTTTCTTT. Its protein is CASSPLAGVATEAFF.

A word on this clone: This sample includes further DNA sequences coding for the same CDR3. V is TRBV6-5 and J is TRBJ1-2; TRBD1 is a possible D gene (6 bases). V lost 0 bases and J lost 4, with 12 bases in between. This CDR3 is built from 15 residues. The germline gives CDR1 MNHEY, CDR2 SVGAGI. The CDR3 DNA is TGTGCCAGCAGTTACTCGCGGGGAGGGGGCTATGGCTACACCTTC. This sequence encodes CASSYSRGGGYGYTF.

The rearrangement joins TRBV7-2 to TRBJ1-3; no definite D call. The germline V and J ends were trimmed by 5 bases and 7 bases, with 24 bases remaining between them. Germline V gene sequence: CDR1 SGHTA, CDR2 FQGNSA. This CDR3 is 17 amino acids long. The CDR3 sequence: CASSPHADAGSRNTIYF. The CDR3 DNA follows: TGTGCCAGCAGCCCCCACGCTGATGCGGGATCACGGAACACCATATATTTT.

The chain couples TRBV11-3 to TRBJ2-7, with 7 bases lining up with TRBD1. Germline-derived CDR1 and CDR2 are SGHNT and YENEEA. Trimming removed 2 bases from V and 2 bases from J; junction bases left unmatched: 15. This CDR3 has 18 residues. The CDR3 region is CASSLNPLPGQLAYEQYF. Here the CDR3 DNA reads TGTGCCAGCAGCTTAAACCCCCTTCCGGGACAGCTAGCCTACGAGCAGTACTTC.